This TCR beta chain was captured by sequencing in a study of blood T cells in healthy people across ages. Primers used in a second PCR of roughly 6 to 11 cycles were a sample-barcoded 5' primer and a J-beta primer mix. TCRdb independently ran MiXCR on the 5' RACE reads; one entry per CDR3 protein. The table includes some 920,000 distinct CDR3 sequences, around 54% detected once. Germline V gene sequence: CDR1 LGHNA, CDR2 YSLEER. With V trimmed by 1 base and J by 8 bases, 11 bases remained unmatched. The CDR3 length is 16 residues. The origin of this receptor is a woman aged 60-75 years in good health. The chain carries TRBV4-3 and TRBJ2-3; TRBD2 aligns across 8 bases. Sequenced: blood. The CDR3 loop reads CASSQGPGLRGGTQYF. The CDR3 bases are TGCGCCAGCAGCCAAGGTCCGGGACTCCGGGGGGGTACGCAGTATTTT.